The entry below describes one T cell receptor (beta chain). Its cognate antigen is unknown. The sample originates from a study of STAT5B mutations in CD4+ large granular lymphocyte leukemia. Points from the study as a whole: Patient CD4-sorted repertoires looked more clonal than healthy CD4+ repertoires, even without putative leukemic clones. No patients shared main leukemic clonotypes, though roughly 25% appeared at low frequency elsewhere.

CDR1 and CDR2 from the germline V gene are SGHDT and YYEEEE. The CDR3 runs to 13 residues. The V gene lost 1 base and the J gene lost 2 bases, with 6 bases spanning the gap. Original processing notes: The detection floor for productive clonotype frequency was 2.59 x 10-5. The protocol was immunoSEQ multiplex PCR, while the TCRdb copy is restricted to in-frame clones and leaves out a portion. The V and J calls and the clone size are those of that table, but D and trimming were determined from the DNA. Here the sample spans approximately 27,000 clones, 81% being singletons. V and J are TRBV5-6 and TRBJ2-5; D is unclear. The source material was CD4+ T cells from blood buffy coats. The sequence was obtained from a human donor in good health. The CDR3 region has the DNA TGTGCCAGCAGCTTGCGGTGGCAAGAGACCCAGTACTTC. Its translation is CASSLRWQETQYF.